This T cell receptor (beta chain) was retrieved from a study of T cell repertoires in cytomegalovirus infection. Study information: The study used recently identified HLA-C-restricted and well-studied HLA-B-restricted CMV epitopes. General study findings and limits: HLA-C-restricted CMV clonotypes gave the most frequent clonotype in two of eight donors.

The CDR3 loop spans 14 amino acids. The V end lost 3 bases, the J end lost 0 bases, and 9 bases lay between the germline ends. The germline gives CDR1 SQVTM, CDR2 ANQGSEA. This clonotype was picked up a small number of times. Its cognate antigen is unknown. TCRdb re-called the reads through MiXCR, storing one row per CDR3 protein. The table has more than 250,000 distinct CDR3 sequences, 20% to 25% seen once. The chain combines TRBV29-1 with TRBJ1-3; tentatively, D is TRBD1 (5 bases). The sample in question was cultured PBMCs, obtained from culture after CMV antigen stimulation. The receptor was isolated from a human donor in good health (CMV status not recorded). Some clones in this sample may be carry-over from other donors' samples. The CDR3 region is CSVEEGNSGNTIYF. CDR3 DNA sequence: TGCAGCGTTGAGGAGGGGAACTCTGGAAACACCATATATTTT. Looking up the rest from reference TRBV29-1 and TRBJ1-3 gives the full variable domain: SAVISQKPSRDICQRGTSLTIQCQVDSQVTMMFWYRQQPGQSLTLIATANQGSEATYESGFVIDKFPISRPNLTFSTLTVSNMSPEDSSIYLCSVEEGNSGNTIYFGEGSWLTVV.